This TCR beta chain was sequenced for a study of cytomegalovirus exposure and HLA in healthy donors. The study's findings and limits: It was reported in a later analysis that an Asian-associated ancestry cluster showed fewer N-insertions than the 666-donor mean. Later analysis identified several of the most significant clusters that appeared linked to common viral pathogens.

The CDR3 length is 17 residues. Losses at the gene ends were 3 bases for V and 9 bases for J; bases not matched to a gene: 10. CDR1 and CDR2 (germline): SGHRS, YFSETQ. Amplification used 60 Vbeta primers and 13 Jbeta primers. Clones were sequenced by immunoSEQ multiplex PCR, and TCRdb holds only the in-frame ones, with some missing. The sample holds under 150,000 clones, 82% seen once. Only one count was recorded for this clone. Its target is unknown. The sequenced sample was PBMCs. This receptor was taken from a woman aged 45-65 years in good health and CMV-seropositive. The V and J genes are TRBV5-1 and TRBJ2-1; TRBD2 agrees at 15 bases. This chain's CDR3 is CASSSRTSGGAGSEQFF. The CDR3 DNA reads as TGCGCCAGCAGCTCCAGGACTAGCGGGGGGGCTGGGAGTGAGCAGTTCTTC.